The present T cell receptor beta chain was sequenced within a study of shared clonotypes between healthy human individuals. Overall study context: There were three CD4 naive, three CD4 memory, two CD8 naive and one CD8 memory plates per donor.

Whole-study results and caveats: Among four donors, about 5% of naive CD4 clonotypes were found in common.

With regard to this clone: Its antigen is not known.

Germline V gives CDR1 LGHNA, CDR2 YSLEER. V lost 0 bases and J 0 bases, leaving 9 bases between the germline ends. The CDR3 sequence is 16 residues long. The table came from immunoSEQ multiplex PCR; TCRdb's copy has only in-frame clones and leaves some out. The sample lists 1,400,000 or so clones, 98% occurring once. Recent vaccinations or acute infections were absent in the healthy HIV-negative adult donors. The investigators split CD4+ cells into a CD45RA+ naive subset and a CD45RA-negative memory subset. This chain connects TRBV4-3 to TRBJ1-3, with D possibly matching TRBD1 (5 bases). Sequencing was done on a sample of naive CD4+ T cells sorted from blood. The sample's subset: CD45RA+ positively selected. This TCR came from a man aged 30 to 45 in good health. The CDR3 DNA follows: TGCGCCAGCAGCCAAGATGGGGGTTTCTCTGGAAACACCATATATTTT. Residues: CASSQDGGFSGNTIYF.